This T cell receptor (beta chain) emerged from a study of cytomegalovirus exposure and HLA in healthy donors. Germline CDR1 and CDR2: SNHLY and FYNNEI. The V end was cut by 8 bases, the J end by 8 bases, with 9 bases between. The CDR3 consists of 10 residues. Vbeta (60) and Jbeta (13) primers were used in the PCR. TCRdb's table, derived via immunoSEQ multiplex PCR, lists solely in-frame clones and lacks some. The data contain approximately 150,000 clones, around 85% of them singletons. A word on this clone: Its antigen is undetermined.

Study results and limitations: Only CMV serostatus was available as immune exposure information. Reports showed the classifier diagnosing cytomegalovirus status with high specificity and sensitivity. As was reported, the HLA-A and HLA-B alleles of most subjects were accurately predicted from TCR beta sequences.

The specimen sequenced was PBMCs. The receptor comes from a man aged 35 to 55 in good health and CMV-seronegative. The V and J genes are TRBV2 and TRBJ1-1; D gene ambiguous. CDR3 protein: CASGLQEAFF. CDR3 DNA: TGTGCCAGCGGTCTTCAGGAAGCTTTCTTT.